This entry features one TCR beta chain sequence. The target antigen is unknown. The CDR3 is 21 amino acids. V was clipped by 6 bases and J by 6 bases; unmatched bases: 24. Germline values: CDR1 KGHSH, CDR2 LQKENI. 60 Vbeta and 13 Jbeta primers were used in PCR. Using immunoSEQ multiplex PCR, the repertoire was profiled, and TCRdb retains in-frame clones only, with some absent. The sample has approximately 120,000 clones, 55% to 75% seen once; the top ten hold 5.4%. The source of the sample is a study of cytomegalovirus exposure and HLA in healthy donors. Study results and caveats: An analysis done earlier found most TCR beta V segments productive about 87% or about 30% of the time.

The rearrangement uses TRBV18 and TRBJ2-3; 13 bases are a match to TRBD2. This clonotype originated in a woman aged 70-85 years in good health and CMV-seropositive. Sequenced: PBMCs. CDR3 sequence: CASSSLLPTSGGSTFGDTQYF. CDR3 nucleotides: TGTGCCAGCTCCTCCCTACTACCGACTAGCGGGGGGAGTACGTTCGGGGATACGCAGTATTTT.